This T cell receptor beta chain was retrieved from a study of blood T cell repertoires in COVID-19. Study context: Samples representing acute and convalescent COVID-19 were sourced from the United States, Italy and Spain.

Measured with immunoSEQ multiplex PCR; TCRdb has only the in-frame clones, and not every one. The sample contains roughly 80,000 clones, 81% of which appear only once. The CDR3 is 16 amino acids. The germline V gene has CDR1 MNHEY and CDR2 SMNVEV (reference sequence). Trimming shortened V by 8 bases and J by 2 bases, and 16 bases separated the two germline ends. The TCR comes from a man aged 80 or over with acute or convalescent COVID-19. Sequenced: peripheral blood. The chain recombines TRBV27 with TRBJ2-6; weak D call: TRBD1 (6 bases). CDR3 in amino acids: CASGTDRRTGANVLTF. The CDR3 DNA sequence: TGTGCCAGCGGAACCGACAGGAGGACTGGGGCCAACGTCCTGACTTTC.